The sequence of this TCR beta chain was determined in a study of graft-versus-host responses after intestinal transplantation. Overall study results and limits: High graft-versus-host to host-versus-graft clonal ratios were found in allografts of patients who had graft-donor T cell macrochimerism.

The protocol was immunoSEQ multiplex PCR, while the TCRdb copy is restricted to in-frame clones and leaves out a portion. The sample has 84,000 or so clones, roughly 89% seen once. With respect to this clone: Its target is unknown.

The CDR3 has 15 amino acids. The V and J ends lost 5 bases and 0 bases, in that order; junction bases with no gene match: 6. The germline V gene has CDR1 SEHNR and CDR2 FQNEAQ (reference sequence). This specimen consisted of unstimulated CD4+ T cells sorted from spleen or lymph node cells, obtained before intestinal transplant. The chain links TRBV7-9 to TRBJ2-7; TRBD2 matches 8 bases. This clonotype originated in a human donor who received an intestinal transplant. The CDR3 DNA reads as TGTGCCAGCAGCCGAGGACTAGCCAGCTCCTACGAGCAGTACTTC. Its protein product is CASSRGLASSYEQYF.